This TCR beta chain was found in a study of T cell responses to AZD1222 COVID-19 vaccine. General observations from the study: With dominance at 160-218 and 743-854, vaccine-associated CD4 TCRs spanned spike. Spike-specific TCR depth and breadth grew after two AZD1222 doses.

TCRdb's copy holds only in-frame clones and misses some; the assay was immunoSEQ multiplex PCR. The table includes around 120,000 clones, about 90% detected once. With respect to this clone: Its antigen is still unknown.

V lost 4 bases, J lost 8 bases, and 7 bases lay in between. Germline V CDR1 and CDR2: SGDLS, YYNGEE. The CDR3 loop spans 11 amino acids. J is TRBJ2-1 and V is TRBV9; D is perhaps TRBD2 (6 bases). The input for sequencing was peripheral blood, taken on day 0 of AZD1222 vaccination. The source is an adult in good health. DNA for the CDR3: TGTGCCAGCAGCAGGGACTATGAGCAGTTCTTC. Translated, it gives CASSRDYEQFF.